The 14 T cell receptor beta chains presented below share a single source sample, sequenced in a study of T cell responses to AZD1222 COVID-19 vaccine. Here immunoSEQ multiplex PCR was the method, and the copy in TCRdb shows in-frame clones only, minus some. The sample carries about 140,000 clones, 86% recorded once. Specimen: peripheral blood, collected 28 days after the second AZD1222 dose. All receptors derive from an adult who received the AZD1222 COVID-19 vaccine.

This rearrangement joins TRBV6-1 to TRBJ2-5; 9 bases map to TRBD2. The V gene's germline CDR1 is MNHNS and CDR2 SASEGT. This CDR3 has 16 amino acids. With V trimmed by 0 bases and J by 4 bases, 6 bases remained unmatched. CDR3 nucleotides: TGTGCCAGCAGTGAAGCTTGGCGGGAGGGATCAGAGACCCAGTACTTC. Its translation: CASSEAWREGSETQYF.

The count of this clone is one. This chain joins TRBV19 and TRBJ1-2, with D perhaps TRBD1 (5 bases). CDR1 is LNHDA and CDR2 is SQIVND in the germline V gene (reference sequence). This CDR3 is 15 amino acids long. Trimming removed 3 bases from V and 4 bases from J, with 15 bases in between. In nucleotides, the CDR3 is TGTGCCAGTAGTATTCGGGGGGAAGGTCCCTATGGCTACACCTTC. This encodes CASSIRGEGPYGYTF.

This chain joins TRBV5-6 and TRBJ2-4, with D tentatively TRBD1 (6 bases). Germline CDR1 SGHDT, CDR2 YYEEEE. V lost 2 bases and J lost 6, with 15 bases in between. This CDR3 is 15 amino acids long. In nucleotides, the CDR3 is TGTGCCAGCAGCTTCGGCAGGGGCTATTCAAACATTCAGTACTTC. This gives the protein CASSFGRGYSNIQYF. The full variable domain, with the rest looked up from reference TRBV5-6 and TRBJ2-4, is DAGVTQSPTHLIKTRGQQVTLRCSPKSGHDTVSWYQQALGQGPQFIFQYYEEEERQRGNFPDRFSGHQFPNYSSELNVNALLLGDSALYLCASSFGRGYSNIQYFGAGTRLSVL.

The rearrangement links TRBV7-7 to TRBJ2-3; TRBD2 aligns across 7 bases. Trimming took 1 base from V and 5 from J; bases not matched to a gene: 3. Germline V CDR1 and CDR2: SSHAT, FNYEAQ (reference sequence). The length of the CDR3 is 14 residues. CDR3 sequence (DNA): TGTGCCAGCAGCTTAGGACTAGCCGGAGATACGCAGTATTTT. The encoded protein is CASSLGLAGDTQYF.

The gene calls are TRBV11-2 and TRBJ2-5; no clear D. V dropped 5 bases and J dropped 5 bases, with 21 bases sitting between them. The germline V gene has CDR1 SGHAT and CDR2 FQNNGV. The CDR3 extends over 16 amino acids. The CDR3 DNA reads TGTGCCAGCAGCCTTATCGGGCAAGGGCCGCTGGAGACCCAGTACTTC. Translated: CASSLIGQGPLETQYF.

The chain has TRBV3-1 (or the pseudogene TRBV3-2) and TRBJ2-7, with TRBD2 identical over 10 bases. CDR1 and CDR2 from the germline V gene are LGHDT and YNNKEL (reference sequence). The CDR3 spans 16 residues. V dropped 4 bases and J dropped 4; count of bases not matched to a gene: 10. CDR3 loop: CASSRQLTSGPYEQYF. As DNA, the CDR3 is TGTGCCAGCAGCCGCCAATTGACTAGCGGGCCGTACGAGCAGTACTTC.

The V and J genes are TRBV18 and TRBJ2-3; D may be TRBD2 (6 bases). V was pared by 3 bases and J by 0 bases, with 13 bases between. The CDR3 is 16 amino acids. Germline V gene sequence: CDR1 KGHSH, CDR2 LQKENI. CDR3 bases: TGTGCCAGCTCACCTCTCGTCGGGGGAAGCACAGATACGCAGTATTTT. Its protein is CASSPLVGGSTDTQYF.

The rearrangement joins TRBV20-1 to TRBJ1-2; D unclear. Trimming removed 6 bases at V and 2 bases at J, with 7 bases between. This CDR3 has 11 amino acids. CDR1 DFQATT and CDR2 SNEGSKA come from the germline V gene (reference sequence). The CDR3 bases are TGCAGTGCCCTAGAGAACTATGGCTACACCTTC. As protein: CSALENYGYTF.

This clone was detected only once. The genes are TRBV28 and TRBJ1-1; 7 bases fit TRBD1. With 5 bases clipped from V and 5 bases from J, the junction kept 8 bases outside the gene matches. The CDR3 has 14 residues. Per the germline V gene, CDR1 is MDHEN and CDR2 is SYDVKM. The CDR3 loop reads CASSVQGGGTEAFF. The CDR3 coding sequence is TGTGCCAGCAGTGTCCAGGGGGGAGGGACTGAAGCTTTCTTT.

The CDR3 reads CASSYSQGKLHF. The CDR3 region has the DNA TGTGCCAGCAGTTACTCACAGGGGAAACTCCACTTT. The chain has TRBV6-2 or TRBV6-3 and TRBJ1-6; 7 bases agree with TRBD1. The CDR3 is made up of 12 amino acids. Losses at the gene ends were 0 bases for V and 16 bases for J; bases not matched to a gene: 3. Germline loops: CDR1 MNHEY, CDR2 SVGEGT.

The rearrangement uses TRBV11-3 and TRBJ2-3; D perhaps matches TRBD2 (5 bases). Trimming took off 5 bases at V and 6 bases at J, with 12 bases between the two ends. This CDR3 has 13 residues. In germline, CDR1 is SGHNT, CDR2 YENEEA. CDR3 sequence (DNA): TGTGCCAGCAGCCAGAGCGGCGGGGATACGCAGTATTTT. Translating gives CASSQSGGDTQYF. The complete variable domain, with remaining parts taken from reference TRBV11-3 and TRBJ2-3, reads EAGVVQSPRYKIIEKKQPVAFWCNPISGHNTLYWYLQNLGQGPELLIRYENEEAVDDSQLPKDRFSAERLKGVDSTLKIQPAELGDSAVYLCASSQSGGDTQYFGPGTRLTVL.

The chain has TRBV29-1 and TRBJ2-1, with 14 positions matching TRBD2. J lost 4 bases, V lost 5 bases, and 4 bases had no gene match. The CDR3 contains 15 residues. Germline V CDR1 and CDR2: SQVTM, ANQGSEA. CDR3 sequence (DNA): TGCAGCGTTCGGACTAGCGGGGGGCCATACAATGAGCAGTTCTTC. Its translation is CSVRTSGGPYNEQFF.

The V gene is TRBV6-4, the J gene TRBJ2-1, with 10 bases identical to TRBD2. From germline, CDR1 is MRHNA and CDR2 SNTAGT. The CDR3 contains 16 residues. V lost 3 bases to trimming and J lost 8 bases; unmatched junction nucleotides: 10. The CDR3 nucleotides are TGTGCCAGCAGTGATTCGATAGCGGGAGGAGGCTATGAGCAGTTCTTC. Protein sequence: CASSDSIAGGGYEQFF.

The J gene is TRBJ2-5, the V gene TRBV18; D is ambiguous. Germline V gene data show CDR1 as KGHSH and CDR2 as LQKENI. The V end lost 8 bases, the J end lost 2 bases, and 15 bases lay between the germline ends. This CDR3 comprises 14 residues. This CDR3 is CASTRGVEQETQYF. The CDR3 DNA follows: TGTGCCAGCACCCGAGGCGTAGAACAAGAGACCCAGTACTTC.